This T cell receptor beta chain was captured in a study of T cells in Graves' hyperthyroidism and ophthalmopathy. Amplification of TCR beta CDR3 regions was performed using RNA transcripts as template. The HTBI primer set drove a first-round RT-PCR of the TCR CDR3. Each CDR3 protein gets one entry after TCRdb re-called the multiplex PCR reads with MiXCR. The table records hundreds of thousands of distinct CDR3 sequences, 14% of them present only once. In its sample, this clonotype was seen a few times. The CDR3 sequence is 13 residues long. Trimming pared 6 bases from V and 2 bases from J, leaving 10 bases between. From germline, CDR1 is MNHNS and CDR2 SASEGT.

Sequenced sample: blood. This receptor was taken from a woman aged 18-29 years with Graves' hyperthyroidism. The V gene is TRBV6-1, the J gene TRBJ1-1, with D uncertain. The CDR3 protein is CASRLPSNTEAFF. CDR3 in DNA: TGTGCCAGCAGACTCCCATCTAACACTGAAGCTTTCTTT.